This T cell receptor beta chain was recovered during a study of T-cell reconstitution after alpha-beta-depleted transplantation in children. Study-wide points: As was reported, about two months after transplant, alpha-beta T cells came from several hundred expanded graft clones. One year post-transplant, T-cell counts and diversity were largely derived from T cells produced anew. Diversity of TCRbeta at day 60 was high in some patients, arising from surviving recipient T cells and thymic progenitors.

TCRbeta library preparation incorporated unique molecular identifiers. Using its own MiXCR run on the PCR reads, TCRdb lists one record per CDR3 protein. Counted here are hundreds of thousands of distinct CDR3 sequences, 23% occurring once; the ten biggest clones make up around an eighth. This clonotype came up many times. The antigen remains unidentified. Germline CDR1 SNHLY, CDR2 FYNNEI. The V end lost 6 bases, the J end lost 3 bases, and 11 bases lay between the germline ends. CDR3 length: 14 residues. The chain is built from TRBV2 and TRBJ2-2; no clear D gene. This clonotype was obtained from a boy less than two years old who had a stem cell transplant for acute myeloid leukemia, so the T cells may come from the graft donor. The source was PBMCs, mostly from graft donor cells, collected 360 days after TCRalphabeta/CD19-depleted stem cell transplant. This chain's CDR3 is CASRSDSDTGELFF. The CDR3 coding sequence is TGTGCCAGCAGATCCGACTCGGACACCGGGGAGCTGTTTTTT.